What follows is one T cell receptor (beta chain) and its context. These data originate in a study of T cells in Graves' hyperthyroidism and ophthalmopathy. Germline loops: CDR1 LGHDT, CDR2 YNNKEL (reference sequence). V lost 4 bases to trimming and J lost 6 bases, with 13 bases between them. The CDR3 has 15 residues. TCR beta CDR3 regions were amplified from RNA. First-round RT-PCR of the TCR CDR3 relied on the HTBI primer set. TCRdb re-called the multiplex PCR reads through MiXCR, storing one row per CDR3 protein. This sample yields 350,000 or so distinct CDR3 sequences, of which about a sixth are seen a single time; roughly a third belongs to the top ten.

The material sequenced was blood. This clonotype originated in a woman aged 30 to 39 with Graves' hyperthyroidism that later progressed to Graves' ophthalmopathy. The chain has TRBV3-1 and TRBJ1-6, with TRBD1 as a possible D gene (6 bases). The CDR3 sequence: CASSPEGGVNSPLHF. The CDR3, as DNA: TGTGCCAGCAGCCCAGAAGGGGGTGTTAATTCACCCCTCCACTTT.